The 13 T cell receptor beta chains listed next were all sequenced from one sample in a study of cytomegalovirus exposure and HLA in healthy donors. Generated by immunoSEQ multiplex PCR, the TCRdb table keeps only in-frame clones and is missing some. The sample includes fewer than 70,000 clones, approximately 95% of them seen just once. What was sequenced was PBMCs. These receptors were obtained from a young woman in good health and CMV-seropositive.

The chain has TRBV28 and TRBJ2-1; 11 bases match TRBD2. V gave up 6 bases and J gave up 6 bases; unmatched junction bases: 7. CDR1 MDHEN and CDR2 SYDVKM come from the germline V gene. The CDR3 consists of 15 residues. The CDR3, as DNA: TGTGCCAGCAGCCGAGTAGCGGGAGGGATCAATGAGCAGTTCTTC. This codes for CASSRVAGGINEQFF.

The sample holds one count of this clone. The chain joins TRBV28 to TRBJ2-7, with a possible D match to TRBD2 (7 bases). CDR1 MDHEN and CDR2 SYDVKM come from the germline V gene. The CDR3 totals 15 residues. V was trimmed by 5 bases and J by 6 bases, leaving 20 bases between them. CDR3 sequence reads: CASSPRGGARGEQYF. The CDR3 nucleotides read TGTGCCAGCAGTCCAAGGGGGGGAGCTCGGGGCGAGCAGTACTTC.

V gene TRBV6-5 combines with J gene TRBJ2-7, with 10 nucleotides matching TRBD1. This CDR3 region has 12 residues. The ends lost 6 bases at V and 5 bases at J; junction bases unmatched: 1. Germline-derived CDR1 and CDR2 are MNHEY and SVGAGI. The CDR3 nucleotides read TGTGCCAGCAGCGGGACAGGGGACGAGCAGTACTTC. Translating it yields CASSGTGDEQYF.

The chain links TRBV2 to TRBJ2-7, with 10 positions matching TRBD1. V trimming: 5 bases; J trimming: 5 bases; junction bases outside the gene matches: 9. The CDR3 totals 15 residues. CDR1 and CDR2 (germline): SNHLY, FYNNEI. The CDR3 DNA follows: TGTGCCAGCAGTATGTGGGGGACAGGGGCCCACGAGCAGTACTTC. It encodes CASSMWGTGAHEQYF.

The chain combines TRBV6-5 with TRBJ2-3, with 7 bases fitting TRBD2. Germline assignment: CDR1 MNHEY and CDR2 SVGAGI. The junction had 3 bases not matched to a gene; V was cut back by 0 bases and J by 0 bases. This CDR3 is built from 16 residues. In DNA, the CDR3 is TGTGCCAGCAGTTACTCGCGGCGGGGGAGCACAGATACGCAGTATTTT. It is translated as CASSYSRRGSTDTQYF.

This clone was seen more than once but under ten times. The chain combines TRBV9 with TRBJ1-5; weak D call: TRBD1 (5 bases). The germline V gene has CDR1 SGDLS and CDR2 YYNGEE. V was clipped by 0 bases and J by 5 bases, with 9 bases between them. The CDR3 runs to 14 residues. CDR3 in DNA: TGTGCCAGCAGCGTAGGACGGGGGGATCAGCCCCAGCATTTT. Its translation is CASSVGRGDQPQHF.

V usage is TRBV5-1 and J usage is TRBJ1-5, with 10 bases matching TRBD1. V trimming: 0 bases; J trimming: 7 bases; junction bases outside the gene matches: 4. This CDR3 comprises 15 residues. From germline, CDR1 is SGHRS and CDR2 YFSETQ. For the CDR3, the DNA is TGCGCCAGCAGCTTGGAGACAGGGGGCCACCAGCCCCAGCATTTT. This codes for CASSLETGGHQPQHF.

This rearrangement joins TRBV5-5 to TRBJ2-7; a weak D match, TRBD2 (7 bases). Between the trimmed V and J ends, which lost 0 bases and 2 bases, there was a span of 9 bases. The CDR3 has 14 amino acids. Germline lookup yields CDR1 SGHKS and CDR2 YYEKEE (reference sequence). The CDR3 spells CASSLVGGPYEQYF. The CDR3 bases are TGTGCCAGCAGCTTGGTGGGGGGGCCCTACGAGCAGTACTTC.

The V call is TRBV6-6, the J call TRBJ1-1; D might be TRBD1 (5 bases). The CDR3 spans 14 residues. Trimming took 0 bases from V and 1 from J, leaving 6 bases between them. Germline V gene data show CDR1 as MNHNY and CDR2 as SVGAGI (reference sequence). The DNA for the CDR3 is TGTGCCAGCAGTTACTCGGGGGGGAACACTGAAGCTTTCTTT. This encodes CASSYSGGNTEAFF.

This clone was recorded only once. The chain links TRBV15 to TRBJ2-5, with 16 bases lining up with TRBD2. V lost 3 bases and J lost 4; bases outside the gene matches: 5. This CDR3 has 17 residues. Germline V gene sequence: CDR1 LNHNV, CDR2 YYDKDF (reference sequence). The CDR3 loop reads CATSSGTSGGARETQYF. The CDR3 DNA follows: TGTGCCACCAGCAGCGGGACTAGCGGGGGGGCCAGAGAGACCCAGTACTTC.

The chain joins TRBV27 to TRBJ1-1; no firm D call. Looked up from germline, CDR1 is MNHEY and CDR2 is SMNVEV (reference sequence). The CDR3 is made up of 13 amino acids. V lost 6 bases to trimming and J lost 1 base, with 9 bases between them. In DNA form, the CDR3 reads TGTGCCAGCAGCACACTAAGGAACACTGAAGCTTTCTTT. As protein: CASSTLRNTEAFF.

The V and J genes are TRBV27 and TRBJ2-5; a possible D gene is TRBD2 (6 bases). The V end was cut by 2 bases, the J end by 2 bases, with 15 bases between. From germline, CDR1 is MNHEY and CDR2 SMNVEV (reference sequence). This CDR3 has 16 residues. Here the CDR3 DNA reads TGTGCCAGCAGTTTAGACCCACTAGCCAATCAAGAGACCCAGTACTTC. It codes for CASSLDPLANQETQYF.

This chain connects TRBV7-9 to TRBJ2-7; 14 bases match TRBD2. Germline CDR1 SEHNR, CDR2 FQNEAQ (reference sequence). CDR3 length: 17 residues. V shed 5 bases and J 0 bases; nucleotides not matched to a gene: 6. CDR3 region: CASSPGTSGSLSYEQYF. The CDR3 DNA follows: TGTGCCAGCAGCCCTGGGACTAGCGGGAGCCTCTCCTACGAGCAGTACTTC.